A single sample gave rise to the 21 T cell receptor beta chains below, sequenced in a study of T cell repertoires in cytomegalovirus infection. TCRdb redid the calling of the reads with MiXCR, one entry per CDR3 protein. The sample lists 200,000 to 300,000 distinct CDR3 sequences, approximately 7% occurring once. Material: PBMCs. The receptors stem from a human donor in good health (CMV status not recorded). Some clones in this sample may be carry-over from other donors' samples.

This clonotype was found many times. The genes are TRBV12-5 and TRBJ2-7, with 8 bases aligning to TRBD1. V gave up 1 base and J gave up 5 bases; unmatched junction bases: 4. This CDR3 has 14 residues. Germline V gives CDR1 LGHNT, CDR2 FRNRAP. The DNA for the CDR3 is TGTGCTAGTGGTTTGGGGACAGGGACCCACGAGCAGTACTTC. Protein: CASGLGTGTHEQYF.

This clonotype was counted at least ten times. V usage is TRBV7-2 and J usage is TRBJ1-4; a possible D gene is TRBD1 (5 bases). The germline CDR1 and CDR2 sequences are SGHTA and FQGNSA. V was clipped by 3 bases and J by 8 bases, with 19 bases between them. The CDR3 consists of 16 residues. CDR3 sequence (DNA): TGTGCCAGCAGCTTGGGGGGACTCCTAGGGCGAGAAAAACTGTTTTTT. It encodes CASSLGGLLGREKLFF.

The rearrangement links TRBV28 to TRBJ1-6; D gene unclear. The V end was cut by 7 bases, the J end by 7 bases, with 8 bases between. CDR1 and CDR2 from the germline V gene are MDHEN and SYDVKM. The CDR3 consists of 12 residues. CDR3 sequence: CASNGENSPLHF. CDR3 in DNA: TGTGCCAGCAACGGGGAAAATTCACCCCTCCACTTT.

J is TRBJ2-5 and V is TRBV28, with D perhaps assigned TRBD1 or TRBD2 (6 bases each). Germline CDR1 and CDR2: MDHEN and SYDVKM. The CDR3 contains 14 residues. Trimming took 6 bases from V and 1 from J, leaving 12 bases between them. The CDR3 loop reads CASRPGGSQETQYF. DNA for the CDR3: TGTGCCAGCAGACCCGGGGGCTCCCAAGAGACCCAGTACTTC. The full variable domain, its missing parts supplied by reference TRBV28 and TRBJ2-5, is DVKVTQSSRYLVKRTGEKVFLECVQDMDHENMFWYRQDPGLGLRLIYFSYDVKMKEKGDIPEGYSVSREKKERFSLILESASTNQTSMYLCASRPGGSQETQYFGPGTRLLVL.

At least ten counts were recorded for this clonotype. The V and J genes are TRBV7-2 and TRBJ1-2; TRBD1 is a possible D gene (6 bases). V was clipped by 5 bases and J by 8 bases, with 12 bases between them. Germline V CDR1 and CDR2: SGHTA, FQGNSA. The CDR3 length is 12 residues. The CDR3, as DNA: TGTGCCAGCAGCCTCCCAGGGGTCGGCTACACCTTC. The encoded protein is CASSLPGVGYTF.

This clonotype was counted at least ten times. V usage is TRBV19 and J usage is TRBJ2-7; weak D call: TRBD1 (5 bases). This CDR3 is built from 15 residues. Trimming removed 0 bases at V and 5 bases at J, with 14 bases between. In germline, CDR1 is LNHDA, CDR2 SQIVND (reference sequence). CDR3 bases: TGTGCCAGTAGTATAGAGAGCAGGGCGAGGCACGAGCAGTACTTC. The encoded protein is CASSIESRARHEQYF.

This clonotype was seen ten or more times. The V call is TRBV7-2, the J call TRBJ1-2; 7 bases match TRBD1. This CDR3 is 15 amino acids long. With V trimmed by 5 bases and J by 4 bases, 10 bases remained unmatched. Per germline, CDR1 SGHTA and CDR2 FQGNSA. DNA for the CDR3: TGTGCCAGCAGCCGGACAGGACCCGATGGCTATGGCTACACCTTC. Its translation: CASSRTGPDGYGYTF. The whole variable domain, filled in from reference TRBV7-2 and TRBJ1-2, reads GAGVSQSPSNKVTEKGKDVELRCDPISGHTALYWYRQSLGQGLEFLIYFQGNSAPDKSGLPSDRFSAERTGGSVSTLTIQRTQQEDSAVYLCASSRTGPDGYGYTFGSGTRLTVV.

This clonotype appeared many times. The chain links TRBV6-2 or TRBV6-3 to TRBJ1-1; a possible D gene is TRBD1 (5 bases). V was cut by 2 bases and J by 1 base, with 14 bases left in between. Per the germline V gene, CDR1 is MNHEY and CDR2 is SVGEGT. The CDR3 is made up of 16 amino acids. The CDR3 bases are TGTGCCAGCAGTTACGCCGGGCGGGGACGGAACACTGAAGCTTTCTTT. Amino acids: CASSYAGRGRNTEAFF.

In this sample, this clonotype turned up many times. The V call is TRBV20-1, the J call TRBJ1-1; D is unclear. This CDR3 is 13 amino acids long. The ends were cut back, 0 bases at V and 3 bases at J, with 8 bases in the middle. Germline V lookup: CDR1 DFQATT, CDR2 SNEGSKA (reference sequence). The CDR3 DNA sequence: TGCAGTGCTAGAGATGCTAAGGACACTGAAGCTTTCTTT. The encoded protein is CSARDAKDTEAFF.

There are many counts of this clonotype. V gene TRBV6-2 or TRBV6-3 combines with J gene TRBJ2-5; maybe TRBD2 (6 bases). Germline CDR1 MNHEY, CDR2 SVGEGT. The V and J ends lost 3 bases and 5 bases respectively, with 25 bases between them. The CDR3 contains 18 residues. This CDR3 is CASSYERRTGGLFETQYF. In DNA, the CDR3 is TGTGCCAGCAGTTATGAGAGGAGAACAGGAGGGTTGTTTGAGACCCAGTACTTC.

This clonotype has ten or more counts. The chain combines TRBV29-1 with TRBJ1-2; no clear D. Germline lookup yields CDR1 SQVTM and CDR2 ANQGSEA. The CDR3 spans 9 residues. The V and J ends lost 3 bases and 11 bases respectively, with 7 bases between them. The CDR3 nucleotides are TGCAGCGTTGATCTGGGGTACACCTTC. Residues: CSVDLGYTF.

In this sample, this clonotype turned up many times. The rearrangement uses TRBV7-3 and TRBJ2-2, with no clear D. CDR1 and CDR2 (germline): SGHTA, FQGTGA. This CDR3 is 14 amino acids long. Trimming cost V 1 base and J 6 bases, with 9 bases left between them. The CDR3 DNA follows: TGTGCCAGCAGCTTAATGTCGGGTCCCGGGGAGCTGTTTTTT. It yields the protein CASSLMSGPGELFF.

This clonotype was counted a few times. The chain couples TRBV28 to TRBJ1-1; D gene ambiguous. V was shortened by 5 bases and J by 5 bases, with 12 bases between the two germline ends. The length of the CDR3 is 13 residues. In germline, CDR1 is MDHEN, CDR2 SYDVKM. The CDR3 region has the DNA TGTGCCAGCAGTATCATCGCGGAAACTGAAGCTTTCTTT. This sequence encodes CASSIIAETEAFF.

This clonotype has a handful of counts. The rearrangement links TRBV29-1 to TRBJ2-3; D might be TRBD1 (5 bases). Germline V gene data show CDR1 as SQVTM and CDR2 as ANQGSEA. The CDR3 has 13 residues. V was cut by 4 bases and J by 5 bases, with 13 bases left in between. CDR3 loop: CSVVRQRGDTQYF. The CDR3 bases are TGCAGCGTTGTGCGACAAAGGGGAGATACGCAGTATTTT.

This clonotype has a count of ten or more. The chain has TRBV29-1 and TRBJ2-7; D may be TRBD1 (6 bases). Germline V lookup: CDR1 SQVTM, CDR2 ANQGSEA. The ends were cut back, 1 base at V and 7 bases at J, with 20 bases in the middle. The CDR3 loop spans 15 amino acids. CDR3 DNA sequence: TGCAGCGTTGAAGCCTTGGGACAACTCTCGAGGGAGCAGTACTTC. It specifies CSVEALGQLSREQYF.

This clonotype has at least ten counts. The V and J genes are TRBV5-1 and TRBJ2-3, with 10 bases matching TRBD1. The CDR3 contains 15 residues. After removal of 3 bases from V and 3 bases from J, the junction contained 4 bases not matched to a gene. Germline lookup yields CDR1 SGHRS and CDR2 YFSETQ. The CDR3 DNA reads TGCGCCAGCAGCTACAGGACAGGGGGGACAGATACGCAGTATTTT. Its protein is CASSYRTGGTDTQYF.

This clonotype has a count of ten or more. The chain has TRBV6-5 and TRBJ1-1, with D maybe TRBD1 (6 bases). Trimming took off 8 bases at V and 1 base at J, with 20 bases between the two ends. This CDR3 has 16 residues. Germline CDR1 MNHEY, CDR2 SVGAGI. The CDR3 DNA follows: TGTGCCAGCGGTGGGACAAGGGGCAGACAGAACACTGAAGCTTTCTTT. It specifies CASGGTRGRQNTEAFF.

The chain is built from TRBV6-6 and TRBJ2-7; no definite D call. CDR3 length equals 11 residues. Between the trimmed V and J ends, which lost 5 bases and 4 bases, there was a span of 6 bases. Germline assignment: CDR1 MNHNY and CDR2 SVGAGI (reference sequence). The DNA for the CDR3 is TGTGCCAGCAGTGGAAAGTACGAGCAGTACTTC. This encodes CASSGKYEQYF.

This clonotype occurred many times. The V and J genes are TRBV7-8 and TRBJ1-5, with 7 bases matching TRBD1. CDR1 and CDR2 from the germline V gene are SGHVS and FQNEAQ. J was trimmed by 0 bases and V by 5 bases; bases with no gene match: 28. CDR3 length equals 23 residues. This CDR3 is CASSLNIVEAGQGDPYSNQPQHF. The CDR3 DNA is TGTGCCAGCAGCCTAAATATCGTGGAAGCTGGCCAGGGGGACCCCTATAGCAATCAGCCCCAGCATTTT.

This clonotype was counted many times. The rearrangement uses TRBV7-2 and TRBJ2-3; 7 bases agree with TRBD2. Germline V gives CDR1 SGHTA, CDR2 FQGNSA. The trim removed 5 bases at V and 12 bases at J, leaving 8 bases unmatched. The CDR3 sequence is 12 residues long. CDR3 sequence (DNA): TGTGCCAGCAGCCCGACGGGACTACCCCAGTATTTT. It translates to CASSPTGLPQYF.

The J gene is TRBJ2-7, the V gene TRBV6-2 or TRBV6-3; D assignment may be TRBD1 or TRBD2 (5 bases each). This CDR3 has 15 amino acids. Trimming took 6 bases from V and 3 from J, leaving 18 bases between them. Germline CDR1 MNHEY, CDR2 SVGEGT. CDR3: CASSQLRGRDYEQYF. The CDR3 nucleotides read TGTGCCAGCAGCCAACTCCGGGGACGGGACTACGAGCAGTACTTC.